This T cell receptor beta chain was retrieved from a study of neoadjuvant anti-PD-1 for oral cavity cancer. There are 15 residues in the CDR3. V lost 5 bases and J lost 1; bases outside the gene matches: 7. Germline V gene sequence: CDR1 SGHRS, CDR2 YFSETQ. The study, taken as a whole, reports: Larger post-treatment preexisting tumor clones tracked with greater tumor shrinkage. Higher pretreatment Treg/Th17 ratios tracked higher pretreatment blood clonality.

As for this clone: Its specificity is not known.

TCRdb's table, derived via immunoSEQ multiplex PCR, lists solely in-frame clones and lacks some. The table records about 10,000 clones, 50% to 70% of them present only once. Noted time point: after neoadjuvant nivolumab, at surgical resection. This specimen consisted of tumor tissue, obtained after nivolumab (anti-PD-1) treatment. The J gene is TRBJ2-5, the V gene TRBV5-1; 8 positions match TRBD1. This sequence was found in a person aged 40 to 85 with oral cavity squamous cell carcinoma. Here the CDR3 reads CASSSDRGPQETQYF. The CDR3 nucleotides read TGCGCCAGCAGTTCCGACAGGGGCCCCCAAGAGACCCAGTACTTC.